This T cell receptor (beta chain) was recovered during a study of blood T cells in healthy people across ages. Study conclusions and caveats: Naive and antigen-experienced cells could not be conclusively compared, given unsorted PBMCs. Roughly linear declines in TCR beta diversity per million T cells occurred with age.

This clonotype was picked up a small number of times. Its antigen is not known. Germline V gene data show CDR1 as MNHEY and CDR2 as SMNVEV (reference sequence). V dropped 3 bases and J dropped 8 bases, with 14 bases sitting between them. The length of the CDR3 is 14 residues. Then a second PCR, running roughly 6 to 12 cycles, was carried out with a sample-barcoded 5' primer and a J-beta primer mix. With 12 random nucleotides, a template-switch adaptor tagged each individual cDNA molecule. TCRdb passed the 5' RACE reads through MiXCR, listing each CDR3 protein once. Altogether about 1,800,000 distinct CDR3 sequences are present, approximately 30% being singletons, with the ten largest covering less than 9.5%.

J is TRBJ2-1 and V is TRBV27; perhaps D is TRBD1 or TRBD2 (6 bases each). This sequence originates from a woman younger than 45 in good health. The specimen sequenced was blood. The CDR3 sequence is CASSLGGASYEQFF. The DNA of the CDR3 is TGTGCCAGCAGTTTGGGGGGCGCTTCCTATGAGCAGTTCTTC.